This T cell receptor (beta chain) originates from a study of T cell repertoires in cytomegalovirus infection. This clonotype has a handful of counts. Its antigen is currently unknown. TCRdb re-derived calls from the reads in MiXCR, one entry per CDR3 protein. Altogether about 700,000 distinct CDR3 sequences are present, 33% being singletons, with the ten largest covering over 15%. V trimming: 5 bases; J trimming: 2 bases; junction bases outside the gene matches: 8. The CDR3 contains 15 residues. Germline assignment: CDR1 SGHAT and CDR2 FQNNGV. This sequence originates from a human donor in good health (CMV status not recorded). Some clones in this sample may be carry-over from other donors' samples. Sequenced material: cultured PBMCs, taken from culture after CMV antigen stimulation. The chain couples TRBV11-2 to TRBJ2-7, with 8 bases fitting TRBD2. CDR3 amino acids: CASSPQTSAAYEQYF. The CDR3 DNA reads TGTGCCAGCAGCCCGCAGACTAGCGCGGCCTACGAGCAGTACTTC.